This paragraph reports one T cell receptor (beta chain). It has no known antigen specificity. Within one base of it there is no much larger clone, and no base qualities were kept. Each clonotype received, on average, around 10x coverage in deep resolution sequencing performed on a MiSeq, where the target depth lay between 1 in 1 million and 1 in 200,000 T cells. The immunoSEQ hsTCRB Kit was used to generate the TCR beta libraries. The authors' analysis ran thus. Data were analyzed with ImmunoSEQ Data Assistant and ImmunoSEQ Analyzer, with V, D and J genes assigned per IMGT definitions. Clonality was computed as one minus normalized Shannon entropy of productive rearrangement frequencies, ranging from 0 to 1. Public clonotype analysis was restricted to overrepresented clonotypes comprising at least 0.05% of each patient's repertoire. Repertoires from thirteen age-matched healthy donors in immuneACCESS were used as clonality controls. In its TCRdb copy, this immuneACCESS table keeps in-frame sequences only and misses some clones. Where compared with another copy, unresolved V genes explain less than half of these, and the others have no known cause. Clonal size and the V and J genes are those of that table, whereas D and trimming came from the DNA. The sample table shows under 45,000 clones, and roughly 65% are seen once. The ten largest clones add up to less than 7.5% of the sample.

This entry comes from a study of cytotoxic CD8 clonotypes in ibrutinib-treated CLL listed by TCRdb under 2021. Concerning the study at large: In this cohort, around 15 patients were treatment-naive and approximately 10 were relapsed/refractory, while 17 to 18 had unmutated IGHV. Longitudinal samples were available for about 30% of the roughly 86 trial participants. Cryopreserved peripheral blood mononuclear cells were collected before treatment, at response, and at either disease progression or sustained remission. Partial responses were observed in some 24 patients and complete responses in 2; after a median follow-up of roughly 62 months, remission was maintained in around 14 patients and progression was observed in some 12. The response samples were drawn at a median of approximately 12 months into treatment, with a range of about 6 to 36 months. An average of around 260,000 productive templates and about 100,000 productive rearrangements was obtained per sample. Every remission and progressive disease sample was obtained while ibrutinib was still being received by the patients.

The CDR3 measures 16 amino acids from cysteine to phenylalanine. The DNA shown is the 48-base CDR3, in frame from base 1. Germline trimming: 4 bases from V, 1 base from J; junction bases outside gene matches: 8. CDR1 and CDR2, per the germline V gene, are SGHDN and FVKESK. The time point tag for this specimen amounts to: progressive disease on ibrutinib. For TCR beta library preparation, roughly 2 micrograms of genomic DNA was extracted from cryopreserved PBMCs. Longitudinal blood samples from CLL patients receiving ibrutinib monotherapy were subjected to high-throughput TCR beta sequencing. The patients took part in an open-label, single-center phase 2 trial of ibrutinib monotherapy. Broader findings and caveats from the paper: Baseline clonality exceeded that of age-matched healthy donors and correlated strongly with circulating CD8+ T-cell counts. Clonality rose at ibrutinib response, remained stable during sustained remission, and dropped back toward baseline at progression. Public clonotypes were found to be uncommon and were observed to contract or remain stable during treatment; the increase in clonality was shown to reflect expansion of private clonotypes at ibrutinib response. Sampling times were not matched between sustained-remission and progressing patients, and lymph node repertoires were not studied.

The sample consisted of PBMCs, taken at disease progression, from a patient treated with ibrutinib. This TCR derives from a human donor with chronic lymphocytic leukemia. The chain couples TRBV14 to TRBJ1-1; TRBD1 lines up with 8 middle nucleotides. The DNA reads TGTGCCAGCAGCCGGCTAGGACAGGGAAAGAACACTGAAGCTTTCTTT. Translation gives CASSRLGQGKNTEAFF.